What follows is one T cell receptor beta chain and its context. Its antigen is undetermined. This entry comes from a study of cytomegalovirus exposure and HLA in healthy donors. Primers for the PCR totalled 60 Vbeta and 13 Jbeta. Profiling relied on immunoSEQ multiplex PCR, and the TCRdb table lists in-frame clones only, not all of them. In the table there are 210,000 or so clones, roughly 85% of which are singletons. Healthy bone marrow donors made up the donor group. Study-level findings and limits: A prior analysis recorded that most TCR beta V segments were productive about 87% or about 30% of the time. Cytomegalovirus status was reportedly diagnosed by the classifier with high sensitivity and specificity.

The receptor was derived from a man between 18 and 35 years old in good health and CMV-seronegative. The specimen was PBMCs.

CDR3 protein: CASSQGGGNEQFF. The CDR3, as DNA: TGTGCCAGCAGCCAAGGCGGGGGGAATGAGCAGTTCTTC. The rearrangement links TRBV4-2 to TRBJ2-1, with 8 positions matching TRBD2. CDR3 length equals 13 residues. Germline CDR1 LGHNA, CDR2 YNFKEQ. V dropped 1 base and J dropped 7; count of bases not matched to a gene: 0.